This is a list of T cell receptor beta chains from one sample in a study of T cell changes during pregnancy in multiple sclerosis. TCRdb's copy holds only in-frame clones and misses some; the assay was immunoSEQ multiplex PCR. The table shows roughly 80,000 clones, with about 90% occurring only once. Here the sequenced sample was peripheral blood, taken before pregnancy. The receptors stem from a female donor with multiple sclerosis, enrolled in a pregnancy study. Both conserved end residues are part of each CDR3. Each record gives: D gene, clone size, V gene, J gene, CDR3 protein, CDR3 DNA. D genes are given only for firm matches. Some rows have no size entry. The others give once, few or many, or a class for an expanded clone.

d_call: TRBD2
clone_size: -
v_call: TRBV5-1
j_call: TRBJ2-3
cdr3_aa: CASSPGTSGGDTQYF
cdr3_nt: TGCGCCAGCAGCCCCGGGACTAGCGGTGGGGATACGCAGTATTTT

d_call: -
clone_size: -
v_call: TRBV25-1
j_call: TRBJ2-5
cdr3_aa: CASSEFGRNQETQYF
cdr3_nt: TGTGCCAGCAGTGAATTTGGCAGGAATCAAGAGACCCAGTACTTC

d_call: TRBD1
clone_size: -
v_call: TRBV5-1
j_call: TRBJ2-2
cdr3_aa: CASRQGPTIQGGELFF
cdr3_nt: TGCGCCAGCCGACAGGGGCCCACGATTCAGGGCGGGGAGCTGTTTTTT

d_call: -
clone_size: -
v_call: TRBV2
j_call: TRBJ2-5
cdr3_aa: CASGGQGIQIRGETQYF
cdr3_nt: TGTGCCTCAGGCGGGCAGGGGATTCAGATCCGGGGAGAGACCCAGTACTTC

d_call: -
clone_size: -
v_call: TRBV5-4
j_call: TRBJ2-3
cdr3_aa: CASSLGRGGGTDTQYF
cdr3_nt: TGTGCCAGCAGCTTGGGGCGGGGCGGGGGCACAGATACGCAGTATTTT

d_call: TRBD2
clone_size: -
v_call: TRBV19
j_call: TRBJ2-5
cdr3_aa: CASAYSGSGETQYF
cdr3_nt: TGTGCCAGCGCATATAGCGGGAGTGGCGAGACCCAGTACTTC

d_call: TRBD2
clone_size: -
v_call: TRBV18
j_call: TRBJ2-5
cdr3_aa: CASSSGSGETQYF
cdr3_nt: TGTGCCAGCTCAAGCGGGAGCGGAGAGACCCAGTACTTC

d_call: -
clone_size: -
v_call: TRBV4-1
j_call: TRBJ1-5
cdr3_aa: CASSRYMQGIQPQHF
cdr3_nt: TGCGCCAGCAGCCGTTACATGCAGGGAATTCAGCCCCAGCATTTT

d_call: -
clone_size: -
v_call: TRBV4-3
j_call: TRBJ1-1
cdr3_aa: CASSQDRGQTFEAFF
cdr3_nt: TGCGCCAGCAGCCAAGATCGTGGACAGACATTTGAAGCTTTCTTT

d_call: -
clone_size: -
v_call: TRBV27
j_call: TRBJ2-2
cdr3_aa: CASSDDLFAGELFF
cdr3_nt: TGTGCCAGCAGTGACGACTTGTTCGCCGGGGAGCTGTTTTTT

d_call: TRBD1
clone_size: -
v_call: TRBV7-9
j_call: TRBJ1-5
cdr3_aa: CASSSQGAAQPQHF
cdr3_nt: TGTGCCAGCAGCTCACAGGGGGCGGCTCAGCCCCAGCATTTT

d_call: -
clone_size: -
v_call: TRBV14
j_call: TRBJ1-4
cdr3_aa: CASSAYSTNEKLFF
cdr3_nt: TGTGCCAGCAGCGCGTATTCAACTAATGAAAAACTGTTTTTT

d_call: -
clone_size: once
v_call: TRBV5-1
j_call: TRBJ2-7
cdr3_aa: CASSFRLGAGYEQYF
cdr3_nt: TGCGCCAGCAGCTTCCGGCTAGGCGCTGGCTACGAGCAGTACTTC

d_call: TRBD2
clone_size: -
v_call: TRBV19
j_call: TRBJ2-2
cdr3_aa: CASSIAGGLGELFF
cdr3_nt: TGTGCCAGTAGTATAGCGGGAGGGCTCGGGGAGCTGTTTTTT

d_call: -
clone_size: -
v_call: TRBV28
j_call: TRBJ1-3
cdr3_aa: CASSFRGTGNTIYF
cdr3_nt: TGTGCCAGCAGTTTTCGGGGAACCGGAAACACCATATATTTT

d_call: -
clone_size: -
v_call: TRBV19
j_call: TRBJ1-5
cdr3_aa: CASSTGVQPQHF
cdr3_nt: TGTGCCAGTAGTACAGGGGTACAGCCCCAGCATTTT

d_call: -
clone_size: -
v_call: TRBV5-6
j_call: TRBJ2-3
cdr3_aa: CASELGGGPSSTDTQYF
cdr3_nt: TGTGCCAGCGAACTCGGTGGGGGCCCATCTAGCACAGATACGCAGTATTTT

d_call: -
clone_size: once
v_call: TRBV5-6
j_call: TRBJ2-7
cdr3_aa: CASSSRTESYEQYF
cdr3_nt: TGTGCCAGCAGCTCACGGACAGAGTCCTACGAGCAGTACTTC

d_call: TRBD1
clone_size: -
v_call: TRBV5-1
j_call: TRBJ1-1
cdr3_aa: CASRPPRDRTRRTEAFF
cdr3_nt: TGCGCCAGCAGGCCACCTCGGGACAGGACAAGGAGAACTGAAGCTTTCTTT

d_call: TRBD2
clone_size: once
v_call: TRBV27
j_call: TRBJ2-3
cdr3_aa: CASRGAGGRQYF
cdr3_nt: TGTGCCAGCAGAGGAGCGGGAGGGCGGCAGTATTTT

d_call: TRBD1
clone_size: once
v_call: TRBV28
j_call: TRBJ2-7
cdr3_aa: CASSLRTGGDDEQYF
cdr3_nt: TGTGCCAGCAGTTTAAGGACAGGGGGCGACGACGAGCAGTACTTC

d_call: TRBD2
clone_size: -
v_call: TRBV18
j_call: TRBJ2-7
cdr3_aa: CASSPRLAGGPYEQYF
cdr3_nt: TGTGCCAGCTCACCACGGCTAGCGGGAGGGCCCTACGAGCAGTACTTC

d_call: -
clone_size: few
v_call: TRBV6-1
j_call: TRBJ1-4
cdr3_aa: CASLGQRGEKLFF
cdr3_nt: TGTGCCAGCTTGGGTCAGCGGGGGGAAAAACTGTTTTTT

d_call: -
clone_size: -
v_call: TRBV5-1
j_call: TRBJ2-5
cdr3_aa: CASTRGGRRALEKGGQETQYF
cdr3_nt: TGCGCCAGCACCCGGGGTGGTAGAAGGGCATTAGAGAAGGGAGGCCAAGAGACCCAGTACTTC

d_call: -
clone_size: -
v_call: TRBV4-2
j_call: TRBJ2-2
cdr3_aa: CASSQEQNTGELFF
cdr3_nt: TGTGCCAGCAGCCAAGAACAGAACACCGGGGAGCTGTTTTTT

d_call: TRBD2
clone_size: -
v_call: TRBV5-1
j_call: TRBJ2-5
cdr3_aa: CASSGAGEPSETQYF
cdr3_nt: TGCGCCAGCAGCGGGGCGGGAGAACCGTCCGAGACCCAGTACTTC

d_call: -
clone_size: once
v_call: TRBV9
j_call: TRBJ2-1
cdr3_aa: CASSGRGIGDEQFF
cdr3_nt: TGTGCCAGCAGCGGCAGGGGTATAGGGGATGAGCAGTTCTTC

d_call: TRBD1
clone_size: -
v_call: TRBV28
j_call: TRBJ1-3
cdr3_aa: CASRTPRQGTSGNTIYF
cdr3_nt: TGTGCCAGCAGGACCCCACGACAGGGGACCTCTGGAAACACCATATATTTT

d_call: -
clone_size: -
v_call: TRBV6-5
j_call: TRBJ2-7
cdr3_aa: CASSGSKQRTYEQYF
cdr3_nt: TGTGCCAGCAGTGGGAGCAAACAGAGAACTTACGAGCAGTACTTC

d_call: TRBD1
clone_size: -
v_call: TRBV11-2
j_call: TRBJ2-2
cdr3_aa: CASSAWTGFGELFF
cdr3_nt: TGTGCCAGCAGCGCCTGGACAGGGTTCGGGGAGCTGTTTTTT

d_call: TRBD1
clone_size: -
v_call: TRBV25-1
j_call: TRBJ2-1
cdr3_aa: CASWTGGYNEQFF
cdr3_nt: TGTGCCAGCTGGACAGGGGGATACAATGAGCAGTTCTTC

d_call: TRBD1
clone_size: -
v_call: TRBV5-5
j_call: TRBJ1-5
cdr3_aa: CASSLWTGASNQPQHF
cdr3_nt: TGTGCCAGCAGCTTATGGACAGGGGCTAGCAATCAGCCCCAGCATTTT

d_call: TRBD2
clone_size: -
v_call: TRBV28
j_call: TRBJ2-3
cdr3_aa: CASSFQTSGRATDTQYF
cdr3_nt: TGTGCCAGCAGTTTCCAGACTAGCGGGAGGGCCACAGATACGCAGTATTTT

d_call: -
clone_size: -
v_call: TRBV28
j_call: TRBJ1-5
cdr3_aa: CASSEFAGLSGNQPQHF
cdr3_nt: TGTGCCAGCAGTGAGTTTGCGGGGTTATCTGGCAATCAGCCCCAGCATTTT

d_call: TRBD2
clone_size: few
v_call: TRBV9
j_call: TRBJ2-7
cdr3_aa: CASSPRGSGSAQHEQYF
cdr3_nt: TGTGCCAGCAGCCCCCGCGGTAGCGGGAGTGCTCAGCACGAGCAGTACTTC

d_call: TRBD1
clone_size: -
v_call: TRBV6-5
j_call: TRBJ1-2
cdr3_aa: CASSLGTGANYGYTF
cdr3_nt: TGTGCCAGCAGTTTGGGGACAGGGGCCAACTATGGCTACACCTTC

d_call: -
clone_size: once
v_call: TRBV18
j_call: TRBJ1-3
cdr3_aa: CASSPAGNTIYF
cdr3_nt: TGTGCCAGCTCACCCGCGGGAAACACCATATATTTT

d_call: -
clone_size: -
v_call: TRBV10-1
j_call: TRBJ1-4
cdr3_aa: CASRANEKLFF
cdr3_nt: TGCGCCAGTCGCGCTAATGAAAAACTGTTTTTT

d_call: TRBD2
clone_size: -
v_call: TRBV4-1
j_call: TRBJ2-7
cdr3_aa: CASSQGEGANSYEQYF
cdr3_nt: TGCGCCAGCAGCCAAGGGGAGGGTGCCAACTCCTACGAGCAGTACTTC